A selection of T cell receptor beta chains follows, all from one sample in a study of T cells generated in artificial thymic organoids. TCRdb processed the 5' RACE reads anew with MiXCR; each CDR3 protein has one entry. Of approximately 7,700 distinct CDR3 sequences in the sample, 20% to 30% were seen once. These receptors lack a known antigen. The sequencing input was naive CD8+ T cells grown in artificial thymic organoids from cord blood stem and progenitor cells. These receptors were obtained from a human donor who gave cord blood stem cells for thymic organoid culture, a cardiac surgery patient who gave postnatal thymus, or a blood donor (not recorded which). Each CDR3 is given with its conserved first and last residue. D genes are given only for firm matches. Clone size appears in some rows only: once, few, many, or a class for an expanded clone.

d_call,clone_size,cdr3_length,j_call,v_call,cdr3_aa,cdr3_nt
NA,medium-sized,15,TRBJ1-6,TRBV6-2/TRBV6-3,CASSYGTYKFGPLHF,TGTGCCAGCAGTTACGGGACGTACAAATTCGGGCCCCTCCACTTT
NA,medium-sized,13,TRBJ1-6,TRBV7-6,CASSMTRGSPLHF,TGTGCCAGCAGCATGACTCGAGGATCACCCCTCCACTTT
NA,few,15,TRBJ2-7,TRBV7-3,CASSLKGLSIAEQYF,TGTGCCAGCAGCTTAAAAGGCCTTTCCATAGCCGAGCAGTACTTC
TRBD2,NA,16,TRBJ2-3,TRBV18,CASSPRLAGDPDTQYF,TGTGCCAGCTCCCCCCGACTAGCGGGGGACCCAGATACGCAGTATTTT
TRBD1,NA,15,TRBJ2-7,TRBV9,CASSVDRGFADEQYF,TGTGCCAGCAGCGTAGACAGGGGTTTTGCGGACGAGCAGTACTTC
NA,medium-sized,14,TRBJ2-7,TRBV10-3,CAISDCRGSYEQYF,TGTGCCATCAGTGATTGTAGGGGCTCCTACGAGCAGTACTTC
NA,NA,15,TRBJ2-2,TRBV4-1,CASSQAGKGTGELFF,TGCGCCAGCAGCCAAGCAGGAAAGGGGACCGGGGAGCTGTTTTTT
NA,NA,14,TRBJ2-1,TRBV12-3/TRBV12-4,CASGFPRQYNEQFF,TGTGCCAGCGGTTTCCCCCGACAGTACAATGAGCAGTTCTTC
NA,medium-sized,13,TRBJ1-1,TRBV29-1,CSVAGTRDTEAFF,TGCAGCGTTGCGGGGACTCGAGACACTGAAGCTTTCTTT
NA,NA,14,TRBJ2-5,TRBV5-1,CASSISPSLRDQYF,TGCGCCAGCTCCATTTCCCCAAGCCTACGGGACCAGTACTTC
NA,once,16,TRBJ2-4,TRBV4-2,CASSSGLTRAKNIQYF,TGTGCCAGCAGTTCCGGGCTAACGAGGGCCAAAAACATTCAGTACTTC
TRBD1,few,12,TRBJ1-6,TRBV10-3,CAINTGDSPLHF,TGTGCCATCAATACAGGGGACTCACCCCTCCACTTT
NA,few,16,TRBJ1-4,TRBV5-1,CASSLHLAATNEKLFF,TGCGCCAGCAGCTTGCACCTAGCAGCAACTAATGAAAAACTGTTTTTT
TRBD1,NA,15,TRBJ2-7,TRBV5-8,CASLSWDREGDEQYF,TGTGCCAGCTTGAGTTGGGACAGGGAAGGGGACGAGCAGTACTTC
NA,NA,13,TRBJ2-5,TRBV18,CASSPNVRETQYF,TGTGCCAGCTCACCGAACGTACGGGAGACCCAGTACTTC
TRBD1,medium-sized,15,TRBJ2-5,TRBV6-5,CASRNSRDSKRTQYF,TGTGCCAGCAGGAACTCCAGGGACAGTAAGAGAACCCAGTACTTC
NA,medium-sized,14,TRBJ1-2,TRBV6-2/TRBV6-3,CASSPYIYNYGYTF,TGTGCCAGCAGTCCATACATCTACAACTATGGCTACACCTTC
NA,NA,13,TRBJ2-1,TRBV12-3/TRBV12-4,CASSSWGAPEQFF,TGTGCCAGCAGTTCTTGGGGCGCCCCTGAGCAGTTCTTC
NA,few,13,TRBJ2-7,TRBV4-1,CASSQERGDEQYF,TGCGCCAGCAGCCAAGAGAGGGGGGACGAGCAGTACTTC
NA,medium-sized,12,TRBJ2-7,TRBV4-3,CASSRGGDEQYF,TGCGCCAGCAGCCGTGGAGGGGACGAGCAGTACTTC
NA,few,13,TRBJ2-4,TRBV4-1,CASSQVGKNIQYF,TGCGCCAGCAGCCAAGTTGGGAAGAACATTCAGTACTTC
TRBD2,medium-sized,15,TRBJ2-3,TRBV5-1,CASSATRERTDTQYF,TGCGCCAGCAGCGCGACGCGGGAGAGGACAGATACGCAGTATTTT
TRBD1,few,16,TRBJ2-3,TRBV24-1,CATSDNRGRWTDTQYF,TGTGCCACCAGTGACAACAGGGGGCGATGGACAGATACGCAGTATTTT
TRBD1,NA,12,TRBJ2-5,TRBV18,CASSRTGETQYF,TGTGCCAGCTCACGGACAGGGGAGACCCAGTACTTC
TRBD1,few,20,TRBJ2-4,TRBV7-8,CASYPEDRENEAAAKNIQYF,TGTGCCAGCTACCCTGAGGACAGGGAAAATGAAGCGGCGGCCAAAAACATTCAGTACTTC
TRBD1,medium-sized,15,TRBJ2-7,TRBV4-1,CASSQAPQGSYEQYF,TGCGCCAGCAGCCAAGCCCCACAGGGGTCCTACGAGCAGTACTTC
NA,few,14,TRBJ1-6,TRBV19,CASSRTPFNSPLHF,TGTGCCAGTAGTAGGACGCCATTTAATTCACCCCTCCACTTT
NA,medium-sized,15,TRBJ2-7,TRBV4-1,CASSQDPRSSYEQYF,TGCGCCAGCAGCCAAGATCCTAGATCTTCCTACGAGCAGTACTTC
TRBD1,NA,17,TRBJ2-3,TRBV7-2,CARNGTERGTGTDTQYF,TGTGCCAGAAACGGGACAGAGAGGGGTACGGGCACAGATACGCAGTATTTT
NA,NA,15,TRBJ1-6,TRBV18,CASSPSPFGNSPLHF,TGTGCCAGCTCACCATCCCCATTCGGAAATTCACCCCTCCACTTT
TRBD1,NA,17,TRBJ2-7,TRBV4-3,CASSQDPPYRGQNEQYF,TGCGCCAGCAGCCAAGATCCCCCCTACAGGGGGCAGAACGAGCAGTACTTC
NA,medium-sized,18,TRBJ2-5,TRBV5-1,CASSFSLGRVPRQETQYF,TGCGCCAGCAGCTTCAGTTTAGGAAGGGTACCCCGCCAAGAGACCCAGTACTTC
NA,few,12,TRBJ2-7,TRBV10-3,CAISPVPYEQYF,TGTGCCATCAGCCCCGTTCCCTACGAGCAGTACTTC
NA,NA,12,TRBJ2-3,TRBV5-1,CASSWDGDTQYF,TGCGCCAGCAGCTGGGACGGTGATACGCAGTATTTT
TRBD1,few,14,TRBJ1-1,TRBV5-1,CASSLATGKTEAFF,TGCGCCAGCAGCTTGGCGACAGGGAAGACTGAAGCTTTCTTT
TRBD2,NA,18,TRBJ2-2,TRBV10-3,CAISEWGLAGRYTGELFF,TGTGCCATCAGTGAATGGGGACTAGCGGGAAGGTACACCGGGGAGCTGTTTTTT
NA,once,11,TRBJ2-7,TRBV29-1,CSVGAGYEQYF,TGCAGCGTGGGGGCCGGCTACGAGCAGTACTTC
TRBD2,NA,13,TRBJ2-7,TRBV7-2,CASSRRGDYEQYF,TGTGCCAGCAGCCGCCGGGGGGACTACGAGCAGTACTTC
TRBD1,NA,13,TRBJ2-5,TRBV13,CASSFGQVETQYF,TGTGCCAGCAGCTTCGGACAGGTTGAGACCCAGTACTTC
TRBD1,medium-sized,16,TRBJ1-1,TRBV4-1,CASSQEKDRGNTEAFF,TGCGCCAGCAGCCAAGAAAAGGACAGGGGAAACACTGAAGCTTTCTTT
NA,medium-sized,14,TRBJ1-4,TRBV11-2,CASSLPGSNEKLFF,TGTGCCAGCAGCTTACCGGGGTCTAATGAAAAACTGTTTTTT
TRBD1,few,15,TRBJ1-1,TRBV27,CASSPHRGENTEAFF,TGTGCCAGCAGTCCTCACAGGGGTGAGAACACTGAAGCTTTCTTT
NA,medium-sized,17,TRBJ2-5,TRBV24-1,CATSESPGLSYQETQYF,TGTGCCACCAGTGAGTCTCCGGGACTTTCGTACCAAGAGACCCAGTACTTC
TRBD2,few,15,TRBJ2-1,TRBV27,CASSPPAGGLNEQFF,TGTGCCAGCAGTCCCCCGGCGGGGGGGCTCAATGAGCAGTTCTTC
NA,few,13,TRBJ2-2,TRBV12-5,CASGFLNTGELFF,TGTGCTAGTGGTTTTCTTAACACCGGGGAGCTGTTTTTT
NA,medium-sized,14,TRBJ2-1,TRBV5-6,CASSLLESYNEQFF,TGTGCCAGCAGCTTGTTAGAATCCTACAATGAGCAGTTCTTC